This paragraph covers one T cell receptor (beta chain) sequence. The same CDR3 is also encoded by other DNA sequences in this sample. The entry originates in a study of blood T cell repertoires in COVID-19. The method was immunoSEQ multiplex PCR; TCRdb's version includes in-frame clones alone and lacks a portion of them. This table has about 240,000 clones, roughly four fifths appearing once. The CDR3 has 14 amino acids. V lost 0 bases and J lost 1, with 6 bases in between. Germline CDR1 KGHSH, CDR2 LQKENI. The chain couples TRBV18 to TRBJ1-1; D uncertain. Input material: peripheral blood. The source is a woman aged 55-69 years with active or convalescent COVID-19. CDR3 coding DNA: TGTGCCAGCTCACCACCAGGCGGGAACACTGAAGCTTTCTTT. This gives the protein CASSPPGGNTEAFF.